Below are 22 T cell receptor beta chains sequenced from a single sample in a study of CD8+CD57+ T cells in acquired aplastic anemia listed by TCRdb under 2018. TCRdb names Illumina HiSeq 2000 as the instrument used. Profiling of TCR beta VDJ combinations and CDR3 sequences used genomic DNA as the template. The public sequencing data were trimmed at Q25 with fastp and processed into clonotypes with MiXCR by TCRdb, which kept only in-frame beta chains. Rows merge per CDR3 protein into single entries with the most common DNA and genes. The sample table records approximately 160,000 distinct CDR3 sequences; 35% to 55% of these occur just once. Together, the top ten hold under 1.2% of the sample. Sequenced input: sorted CD4+, CD8+, or CD8+CD57+ T cells (not recorded which) from PBMCs. These receptor sequences come from a human donor in good health.

Comment on this clonotype: This sequence may be a read error, since a much larger clone differs from it by one base. The genes are TRBV6-5 and TRBJ1-2; D is undetermined. Germline CDR1 reads MNHEY; CDR2 reads SVGAGI. V shed 3 bases and J shed 2 bases, with 10 bases lying between them. The CDR3 runs to 14 residues. The CDR3 spells CASSYRFTNYGYTF. CDR3 nucleotide sequence: TGTGCCAGCAGTTATAGGTTTACAAACTATGGCTACACCTTC.

This chain connects TRBV7-3 to TRBJ2-3; TRBD2 agrees at 9 bases. The CDR3 has 16 residues. Germline V gene data show CDR1 as SGHTA and CDR2 as FQGTGA. With 5 bases clipped from V and 0 bases from J, the junction kept 6 bases outside the gene matches. CDR3 in DNA: TGTGCCAGCAGCCGCGGACTAGCGACAAGCACAGATACGCAGTATTTT. It yields the protein CASSRGLATSTDTQYF. Drawing the rest from reference TRBV7-3 and TRBJ2-3, the complete variable domain is GAGVSQTPSNKVTEKGKYVELRCDPISGHTALYWYRQSLGQGPEFLIYFQGTGAADDSGLPNDRFFAVRPEGSVSTLKIQRTERGDSAVYLCASSRGLATSTDTQYFGPGTRLTVL.

The genes are TRBV7-2 and TRBJ2-3; D is perhaps TRBD1 (6 bases). CDR3 length equals 14 residues. Germline-derived CDR1 and CDR2 are SGHTA and FQGNSA. V was trimmed by 8 bases and J by 2 bases, leaving 14 bases between them. CDR3 coding DNA: TGTGCCAGCTCACTCAACAGGGACACAGATACGCAGTATTTT. This translates into CASSLNRDTDTQYF.

In its sample, this clonotype was seen many times. The rearrangement uses TRBV10-3 and TRBJ1-5; D is perhaps TRBD1 (5 bases). Trimming shortened V by 10 bases and J by 4 bases, and 14 bases separated the two germline ends. The CDR3 totals 13 residues. CDR1 and CDR2 from the germline V gene are ENHRY and SYGVKD. The CDR3 DNA reads TGTGCCACCGGAGCAGGGAGGAATCAGCCCCAGCATTTT. Translated, it gives CATGAGRNQPQHF.

This clonotype was found many times. The gene calls are TRBV19 and TRBJ1-2; D gene ambiguous. The CDR3 spans 13 residues. Trimming took off 4 bases at V and 2 bases at J, with 8 bases between the two ends. Germline V gives CDR1 LNHDA, CDR2 SQIVND (reference sequence). The CDR3: CASSRVSNYGYTF. In nucleotides, the CDR3 is TGTGCCAGTAGTAGGGTCTCCAACTATGGCTACACCTTC.

This clonotype appeared many times. The chain has TRBV29-1 and TRBJ2-5; 10 nucleotides agree with TRBD1. With 3 bases clipped from V and 9 bases from J, the junction kept 4 bases outside the gene matches. This CDR3 is 12 amino acids long. Germline lookup yields CDR1 SQVTM and CDR2 ANQGSEA. The CDR3 here is CSVDRQGAAQYF. CDR3 in DNA: TGCAGCGTTGACAGACAGGGGGCGGCCCAGTACTTC.

The gene calls are TRBV19 and TRBJ2-2; 8 positions match TRBD1. This CDR3 is built from 15 residues. Germline-derived CDR1 and CDR2 are LNHDA and SQIVND (reference sequence). The junction had 8 bases not matched to a gene; V was cut back by 9 bases and J by 2 bases. For the CDR3, the DNA is TGTGCCAGAAACATGGACAGGGTAAACACCGGGGAGCTGTTTTTT. Its translation is CARNMDRVNTGELFF.

The chain couples TRBV9 to TRBJ1-4, with D unclear. The CDR3 runs 14 residues. CDR1 SGDLS and CDR2 YYNGEE come from the germline V gene. V was shortened by 3 bases and J by 0 bases, with 6 bases between the two germline ends. Here the CDR3 DNA reads TGTGCCAGCAGCGGGGATGCAACTAATGAAAAACTGTTTTTT. Amino acids: CASSGDATNEKLFF.

The rearrangement links TRBV6-1 to TRBJ2-3; D unclear. Germline V gives CDR1 MNHNS, CDR2 SASEGT. CDR3 length: 12 amino acids. Trimming cost V 7 bases and J 4 bases, with 9 bases left between them. In DNA, the CDR3 is TGTGCCAGCAAACAGCAGCCAGATACGCAGTATTTT. It is translated as CASKQQPDTQYF.

Many counts were recorded for this clonotype. The chain recombines TRBV7-2 with TRBJ1-2; D is possibly TRBD1 (5 bases). V was cut by 2 bases and J by 4 bases, with 14 bases left in between. The CDR3 extends over 15 amino acids. Per the germline V gene, CDR1 is SGHTA and CDR2 is FQGNSA. CDR3 coding DNA: TGTGCCAGCAGCTTATTTCTACAGGTCGGCTATGGCTACACCTTC. It translates to CASSLFLQVGYGYTF.

This clonotype was seen at least ten times. V and J are TRBV5-1 and TRBJ2-1; 13 bases match TRBD2. This CDR3 is 15 amino acids long. V was pared by 4 bases and J by 7 bases, with 5 bases of the junction left unmatched. Germline assignment: CDR1 SGHRS and CDR2 YFSETQ. CDR3 protein: CASSPGTSGVNEQFF. The DNA for the CDR3 is TGCGCCAGCAGCCCCGGGACTAGCGGGGTTAATGAGCAGTTCTTC.

This clonotype was seen repeatedly, ten times or more. J is TRBJ2-3 and V is TRBV5-1, with 10 bases matching TRBD1. The length of the CDR3 is 16 residues. Germline CDR1 SGHRS, CDR2 YFSETQ. V dropped 3 bases and J dropped 6; count of bases not matched to a gene: 10. This CDR3 is CASSSTGQGVFDTQYF. CDR3 DNA sequence: TGCGCCAGCAGCTCCACAGGACAGGGGGTATTCGATACGCAGTATTTT.

This clonotype was observed at least ten times. The V call is TRBV11-1, the J call TRBJ2-1; 12 bases are a match to TRBD2. J was trimmed by 5 bases and V by 5 bases; bases with no gene match: 7. CDR3 length equals 16 residues. CDR1 SGHAT and CDR2 FQDESV come from the germline V gene (reference sequence). CDR3 nucleotide sequence: TGTGCCAGCAGCCCCCTCCGACTAGCGGGGGACAATGAGCAGTTCTTC. Translation: CASSPLRLAGDNEQFF.

This clonotype was detected many times. V and J are TRBV25-1 and TRBJ1-6, with 9 bases lining up with TRBD1. The V gene end was trimmed by 4 bases and the J gene end by 9 bases; junction bases not matched to a gene: 4. Germline V gives CDR1 MGHDK, CDR2 SYGVNS. The length of the CDR3 is 14 residues. For the CDR3, the DNA is TGTGCCAGCAGTGGACAGGGGGTAGGTTCACCCCTCCACTTT. Its translation: CASSGQGVGSPLHF.

The chain has TRBV19 and TRBJ2-7; D unclear. Trimming pared 3 bases from V and 5 bases from J, leaving 14 bases between. Germline lookup yields CDR1 LNHDA and CDR2 SQIVND (reference sequence). The CDR3 loop spans 14 amino acids. This CDR3 reads CASSIAAVPNEQYF. The CDR3, as DNA: TGTGCCAGTAGTATCGCGGCCGTCCCCAACGAGCAGTACTTC.

This clonotype was picked up many times. V usage is TRBV20-1 and J usage is TRBJ2-1; 8 bases agree with TRBD2. The CDR3 runs to 14 residues. Looked up from germline, CDR1 is DFQATT and CDR2 is SNEGSKA (reference sequence). Germline trimming cut 5 bases from V and 4 bases from J; bases unmatched to any gene: 7. DNA for the CDR3: TGCAGTGCTCGACTAGCGCCACCTTACAATGAGCAGTTCTTC. Residues: CSARLAPPYNEQFF.

This clonotype has at least ten counts. The rearrangement uses TRBV20-1 and TRBJ2-2, with 9 bases that match TRBD1. Germline V gene lookup returns CDR1 DFQATT and CDR2 SNEGSKA (reference sequence). The CDR3 sequence is 15 residues long. With 5 bases clipped from V and 3 bases from J, the junction kept 7 bases outside the gene matches. The CDR3 loop is CSAATGGAYTGELFF. The DNA for the CDR3 is TGCAGTGCTGCAACAGGGGGCGCTTACACCGGGGAGCTGTTTTTT.

Comment on this clonotype: This may stem from a read error, because a much larger clone lies one nucleotide away. The J gene is TRBJ1-5, the V gene TRBV20-1; TRBD1 matches 8 bases. The length of the CDR3 is 17 residues. Germline V lookup: CDR1 DFQATT, CDR2 SNEGSKA (reference sequence). In nucleotides, the CDR3 is TGCGGTGCTAGTTCGGGGAGACCAGGGGGCATTCGTCAGCCCCAGCATTTT. The encoded protein is CGASSGRPGGIRQPQHF.

V and J are TRBV30 and TRBJ2-7, with a tentative D call TRBD2 (6 bases). The length of the CDR3 is 16 residues. V gave up 2 bases and J gave up 5 bases, with 22 bases separating them. The germline V gene has CDR1 GTSNPN and CDR2 SVGIG (reference sequence). The CDR3 DNA is TGTGCCTGGAGTTCCAAGCGTGGGGAGGTCCGGGACGAGCAGTACTTC. Translated, it gives CAWSSKRGEVRDEQYF.

The V gene is TRBV9, the J gene TRBJ1-5; 7 positions agree with TRBD1. The CDR3 has 16 residues. Trimming cost V 2 bases and J 1 base; bases outside gene matches: 6. In germline, CDR1 is SGDLS, CDR2 YYNGEE. CDR3 protein: CASSVAPRGSNQPQHF. CDR3 nucleotides: TGTGCCAGCAGCGTCGCCCCCAGGGGGAGCAATCAGCCCCAGCATTTT.

J is TRBJ2-7 and V is TRBV19; D might be TRBD2 (7 bases). Trimming pared 7 bases from V and 2 bases from J, leaving 15 bases between. CDR3 length: 14 amino acids. Looked up from germline, CDR1 is LNHDA and CDR2 is SQIVND (reference sequence). The CDR3 DNA follows: TGTGCCAGTATGGGGGGGCTGATGCCCTACGAGCAGTACTTC. Translated: CASMGGLMPYEQYF.

Ten or more counts support this clonotype. The junction departs from germline at one end; a sequencing error may be responsible. The J gene is TRBJ2-1, the V gene TRBV7-6, with D maybe TRBD2 (6 bases). Germline CDR1 and CDR2: SGHVS and FNYEAQ. The CDR3 extends over 18 amino acids. In nucleotides, the CDR3 is TGTGCCAGCAGCTTAGGATCTCTGTCGGGAGCCTCCCACAATGAGCAGTTCTTC. It encodes CASSLGSLSGASHNEQFF.